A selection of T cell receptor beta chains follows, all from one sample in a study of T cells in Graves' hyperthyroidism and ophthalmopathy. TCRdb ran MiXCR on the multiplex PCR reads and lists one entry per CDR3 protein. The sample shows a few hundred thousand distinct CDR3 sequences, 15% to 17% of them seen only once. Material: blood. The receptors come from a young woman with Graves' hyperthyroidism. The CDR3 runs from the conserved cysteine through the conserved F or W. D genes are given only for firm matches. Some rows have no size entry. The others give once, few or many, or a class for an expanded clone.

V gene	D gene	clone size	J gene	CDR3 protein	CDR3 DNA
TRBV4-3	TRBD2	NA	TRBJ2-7	CASSHLLAGRTYEQYF	TGCGCCAGCAGCCATCTACTAGCGGGACGTACCTACGAGCAGTACTTC
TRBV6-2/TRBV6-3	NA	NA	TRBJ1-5	CASSYQGWGNQPQHF	TGTGCCAGCAGTTACCAGGGATGGGGCAATCAGCCCCAGCATTTT
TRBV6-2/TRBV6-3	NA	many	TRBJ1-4	CASSYSTGPFNEKLFF	TGTGCCAGCAGTTACTCGACGGGCCCGTTTAATGAAAAACTGTTTTTT
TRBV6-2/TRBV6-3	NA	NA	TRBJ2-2	CASRVRGQGGENTGELFF	TGTGCCAGCAGAGTCCGGGGACAAGGGGGGGAGAACACCGGGGAGCTGTTTTTT
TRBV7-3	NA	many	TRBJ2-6	CASSPGHPGSGANVLTF	TGTGCCAGCAGCCCCGGGCACCCTGGATCTGGGGCCAACGTCCTGACTTTC
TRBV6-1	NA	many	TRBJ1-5	CASSEVRVSNQPQHF	TGTGCCAGCAGTGAAGTCCGGGTGAGCAATCAGCCCCAGCATTTT
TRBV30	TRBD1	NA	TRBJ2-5	CAWLQGAEVGYQETQYF	TGTGCCTGGTTACAGGGGGCTGAGGTGGGGTACCAAGAGACCCAGTACTTC
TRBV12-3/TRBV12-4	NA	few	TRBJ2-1	CASRITGPSYNEQFF	TGTGCCAGCAGAATCACAGGGCCCTCCTACAATGAGCAGTTCTTC
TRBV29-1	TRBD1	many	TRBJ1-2	CSVARGQGYGYTF	TGCAGCGTCGCGAGAGGACAGGGCTATGGCTACACCTTC
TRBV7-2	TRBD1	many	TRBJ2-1	CASSLVVTGVYNEQFF	TGTGCCAGCAGCTTAGTCGTTACAGGGGTCTACAATGAGCAGTTCTTC
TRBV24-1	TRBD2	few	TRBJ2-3	CATSDPGTSFGDTQYF	TGTGCCACCAGTGACCCCGGGACTAGCTTTGGAGATACGCAGTATTTT
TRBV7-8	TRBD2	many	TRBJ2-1	CASSLAGTSKGLFF	TGTGCCAGCAGCTTAGCGGGGACTAGTAAGGGACTGTTCTTC
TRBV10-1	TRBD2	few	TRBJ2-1	CASSEWPTSVKFF	TGCGCCAGCAGTGAGTGGCCGACTAGCGTCAAGTTCTTC
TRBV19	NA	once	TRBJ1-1	CASSILGRDTEAFF	TGTGCCAGTAGTATACTAGGGAGGGACACTGAAGCTTTCTTT
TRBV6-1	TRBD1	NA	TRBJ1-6	CASSTLGQRNSPLHF	TGTGCCAGCAGTACCCTGGGACAGAGAAATTCACCCCTCCACTTT
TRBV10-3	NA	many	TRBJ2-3	CAISEPNRAARTDTQYF	TGTGCCATCAGTGAGCCCAACAGAGCAGCTCGCACAGATACGCAGTATTTT
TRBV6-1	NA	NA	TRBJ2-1	CASSEFKTGVRNEQFF	TGTGCCAGCAGTGAATTCAAAACGGGAGTAAGGAATGAGCAGTTCTTC
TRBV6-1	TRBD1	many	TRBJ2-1	CASREAVEGAKVEQFF	TGTGCCAGCAGAGAGGCCGTTGAGGGGGCGAAAGTTGAGCAGTTCTTC
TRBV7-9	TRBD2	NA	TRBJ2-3	CASSLGAGGITGTQYF	TGTGCCAGCAGCTTAGGCGCGGGAGGTATCACAGGTACGCAGTATTTT
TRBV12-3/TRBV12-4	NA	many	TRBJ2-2	CASSLVSTGELFF	TGTGCCAGCAGTTTAGTATCCACCGGGGAGCTGTTTTTT
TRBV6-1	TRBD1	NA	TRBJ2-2	CASSSTGGIPGELFF	TGTGCCAGCAGTTCGACAGGGGGGATTCCCGGGGAGCTGTTTTTT
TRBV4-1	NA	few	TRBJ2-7	CASSLSATGTNYEQYF	TGCGCCAGCAGCCTTTCCGCCACGGGGACCAACTACGAGCAGTACTTC
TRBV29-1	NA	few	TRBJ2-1	CSVDRGLWTYNEQFF	TGCAGCGTTGACAGGGGATTATGGACCTACAATGAGCAGTTCTTC
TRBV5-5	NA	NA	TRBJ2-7	CASSPAPAYEQYF	TGTGCCAGCAGCCCCGCCCCAGCCTACGAGCAGTACTTC
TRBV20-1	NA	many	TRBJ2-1	CSAGSKGDPYNEQFF	TGCAGTGCGGGTAGTAAAGGGGACCCTTACAATGAGCAGTTCTTC